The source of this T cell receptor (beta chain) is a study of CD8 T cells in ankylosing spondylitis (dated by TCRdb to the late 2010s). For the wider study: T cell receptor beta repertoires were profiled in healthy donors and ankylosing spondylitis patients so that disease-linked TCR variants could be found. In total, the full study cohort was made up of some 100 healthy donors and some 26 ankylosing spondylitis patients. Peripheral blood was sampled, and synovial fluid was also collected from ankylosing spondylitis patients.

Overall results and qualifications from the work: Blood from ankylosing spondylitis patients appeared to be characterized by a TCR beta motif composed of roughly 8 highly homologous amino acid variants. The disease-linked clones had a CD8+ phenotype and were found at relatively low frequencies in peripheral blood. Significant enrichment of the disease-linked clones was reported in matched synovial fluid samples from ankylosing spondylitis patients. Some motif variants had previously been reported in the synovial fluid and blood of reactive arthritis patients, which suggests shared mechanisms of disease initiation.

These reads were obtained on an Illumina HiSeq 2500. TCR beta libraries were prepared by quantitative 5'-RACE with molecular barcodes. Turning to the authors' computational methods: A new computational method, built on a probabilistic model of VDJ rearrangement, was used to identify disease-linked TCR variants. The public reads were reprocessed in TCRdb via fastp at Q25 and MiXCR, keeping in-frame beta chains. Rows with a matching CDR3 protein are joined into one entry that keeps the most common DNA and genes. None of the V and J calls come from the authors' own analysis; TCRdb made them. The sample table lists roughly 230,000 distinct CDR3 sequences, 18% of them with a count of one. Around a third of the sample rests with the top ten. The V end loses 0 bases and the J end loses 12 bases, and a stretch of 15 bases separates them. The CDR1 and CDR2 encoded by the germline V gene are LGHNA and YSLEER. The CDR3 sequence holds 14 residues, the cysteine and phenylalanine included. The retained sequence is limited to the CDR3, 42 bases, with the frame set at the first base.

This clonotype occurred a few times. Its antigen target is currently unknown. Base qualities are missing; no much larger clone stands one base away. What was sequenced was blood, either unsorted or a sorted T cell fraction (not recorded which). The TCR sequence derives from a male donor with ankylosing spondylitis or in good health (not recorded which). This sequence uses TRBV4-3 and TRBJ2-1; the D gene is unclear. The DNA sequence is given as TGCGCCAGCAGCCAAGACCGAACAGTTAGATGGCAGTTCTTC. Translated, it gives CASSQDRTVRWQFF.